This TCR beta chain is from a study of shared clonotypes between healthy human individuals. Study in general: The plates for each donor numbered three CD4 naive, three CD4 memory, two CD8 naive and one CD8 memory.

Profiling relied on immunoSEQ multiplex PCR, and the TCRdb table lists in-frame clones only, not all of them. This table holds 800,000 to 950,000 clones, 90% to 97% found once. The CDR3 consists of 14 residues. V lost 3 bases, J lost 1 base, and 2 bases stayed unmatched. Germline loops: CDR1 SGHTA, CDR2 FQGTGA. CD45RO negativity and positive selection for CCR7 defined naive CD8 cells, a population that excluded terminally differentiated effector memory CD45RA+ cells. The sample taken for sequencing was naive CD8+ T cells sorted from blood. The sequence was collected from a man aged 30 to 45 in good health. The chain recombines TRBV7-3 with TRBJ2-7; TRBD1 matches at 8 bases. CDR3 nucleotides: TGTGCCAGCAGCTTCGGACAGGGATCCTACGAGCAGTACTTC. Protein product: CASSFGQGSYEQYF.